This TCR beta chain emerged from a study of Graves' ophthalmopathy and Graves' hyperthyroidism (dated by TCRdb to the late 2010s). About the full investigation: Peripheral blood was collected before any treatment was given, at the time of initial diagnosis. The study used signatures of the TCR beta repertoire to tell Graves' ophthalmopathy apart from Graves' hyperthyroidism and to predict which patients would progress to ophthalmopathy. In total, 135 blood samples were TCR-sequenced: fewer than 50 ophthalmopathy, some 72 hyperthyroidism and some 17 hyperthyroidism-to-ophthalmopathy patients. To explore V-J signatures that separate ophthalmopathy from hyperthyroidism, a discovery set of about a hundred patients was enrolled, consisting of about 45 with ophthalmopathy and roughly 60 with stable hyperthyroidism. An independent validation cohort was composed of roughly 19 hyperthyroidism patients and 17 patients who later progressed from hyperthyroidism to ophthalmopathy. In roughly six hyperthyroidism patients, the T-cell repertoires found in thyroid tissue were compared with those found in blood. After sampling, hyperthyroidism patients received methimazole starting at 30 mg daily, and ophthalmopathy patients received high-dose intravenous methylprednisolone. The approximately 90 discovery patients were randomly split 7:3 into training and test sets.

With respect to this clonotype: It lacks a known antigen. Base-call qualities are not available, and no considerably larger clone is one nucleotide away.

Ophthalmopathy patients were characterized by moderately to severely active disease, a Clinical Activity Score of at least 3, a NOSPECS grade of at least 4, and a disease duration under 3 months. Patients were excluded if they had other autoimmune diseases, uncontrolled infections, pregnancy or lactation. Clinical symptoms, serum thyroxine, TRAb, thyroid ultrasound and orbital computed tomography were used for diagnosis. PBMCs were isolated from 10 ml of fresh peripheral blood by Ficoll-Paque density gradient centrifugation. Total RNA was extracted with Trizol reagent and quality-checked on an Agilent 2100 Bioanalyzer. The paper's findings and limits, for the study overall: In validation, the model predicted ophthalmopathy progression with about 64% sensitivity and 72.22% specificity; more than ten predicted patients were CT-confirmed with GO in a median of around 6 months. Most expanded thyroid clonotypes with frequency above 0.001 were also detected in blood, suggesting blood repertoires may reflect the thyroid immune response. Ophthalmopathy was separated from stable hyperthyroidism by the 13-signature model with roughly 87% sensitivity and about 83% specificity in cross-validation and with 80%/75% in the test set. No statistical method was used to predetermine the sample size, and group allocation was not hidden from the investigators.

For repertoire sequencing, TCR beta CDR3 regions were amplified from RNA transcripts. A first-round RT-PCR used HTBI primers with the Qiagen OneStep RT-PCR kit, followed by a second-round multiplex PCR, size selection and purification. Libraries were sequenced on an Illumina HiSeq2000 using paired-end 100 bp reads. The source study handled its data this way. Reads were processed with SOAPnuke, discarding reads with adapters, uncalled bases, mean Phred below 15, or no exact constant-primer or identifier match. High-quality paired reads were merged with COPE v1.2.5. Clonotypes were defined as unique nucleotide sequences and were aligned to IMGT TRB V, D and J references using MiTCR v1.1. The analysis was limited to V-J combinations with a frequency above 0.0001, which together covered just over 98% of the repertoires. For each V-J combination, a TCR clonal expansion and chaos score was defined as the ratio of F50 clonal expansion to chaos observed in the TCRdist matrix. Features were reduced by Welch's t-statistics and random forest to approximately 13 V-J combinations, which fed a naive Bayes classifier. The Morisita-Horn index was used to measure how similar the thyroid and blood repertoires were. TCRdb's own reprocessing of the public reads used fastp at Q25 and MiXCR and kept productive beta chains. Duplicate CDR3 protein sequences are folded into a single record with the most common DNA and genes. These V and J calls are TCRdb output, not the study's own analysis. A total of about 220,000 distinct CDR3 sequences appear in this sample, 20% to 25% of them only once. About 40% of the sample is held by the ten biggest clonotypes.

CDR1 is given as KGHDR and CDR2 as SFDVKD, both from the germline V gene. Trimming removed 6 bases from V and 3 bases from J, leaving 8 bases between the germline ends. The CDR3 measures 13 amino acids from cysteine to phenylalanine. CDR3 DNA is the only sequence kept; it has 39 bases, read in frame from the first base. The V and J genes are TRBV24-1 and TRBJ1-5; no confident D gene assignment can be made. The source of this sequence is a woman in her fifties or sixties with Graves' ophthalmopathy. Donor details come from another sample of the same person, matched by shared clones. The sequencing sample was made of peripheral blood. The CDR3 loop reads CATSSGLNQPQHF. The base sequence is TGTGCCACCAGTTCCGGGCTCAATCAGCCCCAGCATTTT.